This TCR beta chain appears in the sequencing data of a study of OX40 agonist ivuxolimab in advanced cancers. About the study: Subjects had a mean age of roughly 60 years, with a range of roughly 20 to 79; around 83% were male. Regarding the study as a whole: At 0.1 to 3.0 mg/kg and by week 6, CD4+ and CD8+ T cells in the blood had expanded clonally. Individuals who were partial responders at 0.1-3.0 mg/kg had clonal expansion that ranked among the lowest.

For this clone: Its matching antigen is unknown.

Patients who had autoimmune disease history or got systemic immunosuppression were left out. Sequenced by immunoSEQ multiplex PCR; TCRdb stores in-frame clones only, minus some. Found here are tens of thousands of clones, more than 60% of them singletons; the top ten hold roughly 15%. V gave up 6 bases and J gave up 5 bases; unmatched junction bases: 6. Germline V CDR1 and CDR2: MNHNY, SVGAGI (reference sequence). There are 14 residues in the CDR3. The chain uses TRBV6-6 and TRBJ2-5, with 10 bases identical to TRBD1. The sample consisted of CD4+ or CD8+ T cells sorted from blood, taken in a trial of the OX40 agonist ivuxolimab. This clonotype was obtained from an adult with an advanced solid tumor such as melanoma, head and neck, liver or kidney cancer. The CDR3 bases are TGTGCCAGCAGCTCCGGGACAGGGGTCGAGACCCAGTACTTC. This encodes CASSSGTGVETQYF.